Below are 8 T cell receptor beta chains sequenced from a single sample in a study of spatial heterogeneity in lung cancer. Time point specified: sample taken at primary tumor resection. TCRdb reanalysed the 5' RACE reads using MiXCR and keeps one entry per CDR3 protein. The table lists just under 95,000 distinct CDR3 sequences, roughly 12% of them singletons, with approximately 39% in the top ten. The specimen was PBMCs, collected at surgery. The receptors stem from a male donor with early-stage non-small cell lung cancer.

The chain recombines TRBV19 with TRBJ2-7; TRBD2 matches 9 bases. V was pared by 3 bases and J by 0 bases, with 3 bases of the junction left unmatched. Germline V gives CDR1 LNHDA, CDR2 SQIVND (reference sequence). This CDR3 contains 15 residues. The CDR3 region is CASSMTSGYSYEQYF. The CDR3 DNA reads TGTGCCAGTAGTATGACTAGCGGCTACTCCTACGAGCAGTACTTC.

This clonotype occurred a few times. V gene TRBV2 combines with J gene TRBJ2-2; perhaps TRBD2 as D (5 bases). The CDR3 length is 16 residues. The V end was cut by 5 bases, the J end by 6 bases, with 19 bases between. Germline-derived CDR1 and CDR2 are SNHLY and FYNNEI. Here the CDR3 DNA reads TGTGCCAGCAGTCTCCTAAGAGGGCAATCGTCCGGGGAGCTGTTTTTT. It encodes CASSLLRGQSSGELFF.

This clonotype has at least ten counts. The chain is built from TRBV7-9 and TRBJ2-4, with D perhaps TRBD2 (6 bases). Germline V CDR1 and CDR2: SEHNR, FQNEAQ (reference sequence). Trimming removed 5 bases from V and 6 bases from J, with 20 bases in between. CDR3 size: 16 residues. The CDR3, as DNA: TGTGCCAGCAGCCCCTACCCCGGGGGAACGGGAAACATTCAGTACTTC. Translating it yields CASSPYPGGTGNIQYF.

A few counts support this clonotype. The CDR3, as DNA: TGTGCCAGCAGTTTAAGGAGCGTTACACCCCCTAATGAGCAGTTCTTC. This codes for CASSLRSVTPPNEQFF. The chain links TRBV28 to TRBJ2-1; D is unclear. Germline CDR1 is MDHEN and CDR2 is SYDVKM. The CDR3 has 16 amino acids. Trimming stripped 2 bases from V and 7 bases from J, with 18 bases between.

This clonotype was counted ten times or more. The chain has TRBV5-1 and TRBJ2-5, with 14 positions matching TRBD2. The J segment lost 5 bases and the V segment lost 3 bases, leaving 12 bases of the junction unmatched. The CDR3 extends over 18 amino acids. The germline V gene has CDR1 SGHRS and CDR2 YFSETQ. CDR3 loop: CASSSGLAGGPVWETQYF. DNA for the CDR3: TGCGCCAGCAGCTCTGGACTAGCGGGAGGTCCGGTGTGGGAGACCCAGTACTTC.

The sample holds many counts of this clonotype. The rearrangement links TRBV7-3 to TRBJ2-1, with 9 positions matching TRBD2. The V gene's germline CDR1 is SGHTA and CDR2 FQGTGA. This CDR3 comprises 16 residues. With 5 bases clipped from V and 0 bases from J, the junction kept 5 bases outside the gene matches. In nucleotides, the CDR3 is TGTGCCAGCAGCCCGCTAGCGGGAAGCTCCTACAATGAGCAGTTCTTC. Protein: CASSPLAGSSYNEQFF.

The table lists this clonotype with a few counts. The CDR3: CAISESAVSYNEQFF. The CDR3, as DNA: TGTGCCATCAGTGAGTCGGCGGTTAGTTACAATGAGCAGTTCTTC. V is TRBV10-3 and J is TRBJ2-1, with D uncertain. The CDR3 covers 15 residues. Trimming pared 0 bases from V and 4 bases from J, leaving 10 bases between. Germline CDR1 is ENHRY and CDR2 is SYGVKD.

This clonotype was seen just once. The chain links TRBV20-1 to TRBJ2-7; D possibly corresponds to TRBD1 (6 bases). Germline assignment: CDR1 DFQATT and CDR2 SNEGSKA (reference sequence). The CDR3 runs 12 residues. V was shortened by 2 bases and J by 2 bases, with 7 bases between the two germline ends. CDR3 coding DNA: TGCAGTGCTAGAAGGACAGCCTACGAGCAGTACTTC. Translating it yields CSARRTAYEQYF.